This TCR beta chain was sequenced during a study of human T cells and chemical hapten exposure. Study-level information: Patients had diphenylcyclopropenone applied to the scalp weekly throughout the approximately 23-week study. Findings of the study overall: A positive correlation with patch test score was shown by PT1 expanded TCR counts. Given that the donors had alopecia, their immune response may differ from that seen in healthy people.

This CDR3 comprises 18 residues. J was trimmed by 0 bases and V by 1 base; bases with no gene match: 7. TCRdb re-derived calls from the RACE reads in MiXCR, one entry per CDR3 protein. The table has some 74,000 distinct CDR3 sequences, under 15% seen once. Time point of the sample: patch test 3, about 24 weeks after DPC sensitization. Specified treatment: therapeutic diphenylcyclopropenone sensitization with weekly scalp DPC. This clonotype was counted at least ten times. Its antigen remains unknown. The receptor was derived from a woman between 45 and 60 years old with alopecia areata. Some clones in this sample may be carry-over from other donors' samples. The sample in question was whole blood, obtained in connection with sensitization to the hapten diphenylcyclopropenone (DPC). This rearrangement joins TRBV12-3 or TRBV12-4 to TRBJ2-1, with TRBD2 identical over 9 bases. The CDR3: CASSLVLAGILSYNEQFF. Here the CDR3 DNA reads TGTGCCAGCAGTTTAGTTCTAGCGGGGATCCTCTCCTACAATGAGCAGTTCTTC.